What follows are 16 T cell receptor beta chains derived from one specimen sequenced in a study of cytomegalovirus exposure and HLA in healthy donors (TCRdb year 2017). The library was built by means of the immunoSEQ multiplex PCR assay. For the multiplex PCR, a mixture combining 60 forward primers for TCR Vbeta segments and 13 reverse primers for TCR Jbeta segments was used. TCRdb stores this immuneACCESS table with in-frame sequences only. Part of the clones is absent; in the studies checked, under half of the shortfall reflects unresolved V genes, and no reason is known for the rest. For this sample the table gives roughly 160,000 clones, of which approximately 80% were detected only once. More than 1% of the sample is held by the ten biggest clonotypes. Material: PBMCs. Every receptor here comes from a boy aged 2-15 years in good health and CMV-seronegative.

The chain combines TRBV14 with TRBJ2-3; TRBD2 matches at 10 bases. Unmatched junction bases numbered 7, after V lost 1 base and J lost 6 bases. Germline V gene data show CDR1 as SGHDN and CDR2 as FVKESK. This CDR3 has 16 amino acids. CDR3 sequence: CASSQGKAGGIDTQYF. CDR3 bases: TGTGCCAGCAGCCAAGGGAAAGCGGGGGGGATCGATACGCAGTATTTT.

The J gene is TRBJ1-2, the V gene TRBV9; a weak D match, TRBD1 (6 bases). CDR3 length equals 15 residues. Germline CDR1 and CDR2: SGDLS and YYNGEE. V lost 2 bases to trimming and J lost 1 base, with 12 bases between them. In nucleotides, the CDR3 is TGTGCCAGCAGCGTTGGGGGACAAAGTAACTATGGCTACACCTTC. Its protein is CASSVGGQSNYGYTF.

The rearrangement links TRBV5-8 to TRBJ1-2, with D perhaps matching TRBD1 (6 bases). The germline gives CDR1 SGHTS, CDR2 YDEGEE. Between the trimmed V and J ends, which lost 7 bases and 8 bases, there was a span of 18 bases. The CDR3 has 13 residues. Here the CDR3 reads CASDRPGTPGYTF. In DNA, the CDR3 is TGTGCCAGCGACCGTCCCGGGACACCCGGCTACACCTTC.

The genes are TRBV30 and TRBJ1-6, with a possible D match to TRBD1 (6 bases). Trimming shortened V by 2 bases and J by 7 bases, and 15 bases separated the two germline ends. Germline V lookup: CDR1 GTSNPN, CDR2 SVGIG (reference sequence). CDR3 size: 15 residues. The CDR3, as DNA: TGTGCCTGGAGTTCCCAGGACAGCCCAAATTCACCCCTCCACTTT. Protein sequence: CAWSSQDSPNSPLHF.

The chain carries TRBV6-5 and TRBJ1-1; D is undetermined. This CDR3 contains 13 residues. Germline lookup yields CDR1 MNHEY and CDR2 SVGAGI. The ends were cut back, 9 bases at V and 1 base at J, with 12 bases in the middle. The CDR3 sequence is CASRLGGNTEAFF. The CDR3, as DNA: TGTGCCAGTCGCCTCGGAGGGAACACTGAAGCTTTCTTT.

The gene calls are TRBV9 and TRBJ2-1; D is unresolved. Germline values: CDR1 SGDLS, CDR2 YYNGEE. V shed 4 bases and J shed 9 bases, with 11 bases lying between them. This CDR3 spans 12 amino acids. The CDR3 loop reads CASSPNYGEQFF. For the CDR3, the DNA is TGTGCCAGCAGCCCCAACTATGGTGAGCAGTTCTTC.

This CDR3 is CASWKLAGAPDTQYF. The CDR3 bases are TGTGCCAGCTGGAAATTAGCGGGGGCCCCAGATACGCAGTATTTT. This chain uses TRBV6-1 with TRBJ2-3, with 9 positions matching TRBD2. Germline V gives CDR1 MNHNS, CDR2 SASEGT. The CDR3 has 15 amino acids. Unmatched junction bases numbered 10, after V lost 8 bases and J lost 4 bases.

In this sample, this clone turned up a few times. The rearrangement uses TRBV14 and TRBJ1-1; D possibly corresponds to TRBD1 (6 bases). The V gene lost 1 base and the J gene lost 0 bases, with 12 bases spanning the gap. This CDR3 has 16 amino acids. Germline CDR1 and CDR2: SGHDN and FVKESK. CDR3: CASSQGQTGMNTEAFF. CDR3 DNA sequence: TGTGCCAGCAGCCAAGGGCAGACAGGCATGAACACTGAAGCTTTCTTT.

The V and J genes are TRBV13 and TRBJ2-2, with 10 bases matching TRBD1. V shed 5 bases and J 5 bases; nucleotides not matched to a gene: 11. This CDR3 has 17 residues. Germline V gene data show CDR1 as PRHDT and CDR2 as FYEKMQ (reference sequence). CDR3 sequence (DNA): TGTGCCAGCAGCCCTGGAGGGGACAGGGGAGGAACCGGGGAGCTGTTTTTT. It encodes CASSPGGDRGGTGELFF.

This clone was recorded once. This rearrangement joins TRBV4-3 to TRBJ2-7, with D tentatively TRBD1 (5 bases). V lost 1 base, J lost 3 bases, and 13 bases lay in between. Germline values: CDR1 LGHNA, CDR2 YSLEER. The CDR3 length is 15 residues. CDR3 sequence reads: CASSQVLRGDYEQYF. CDR3 nucleotides: TGCGCCAGCAGCCAAGTACTAAGGGGCGACTACGAGCAGTACTTC.

V usage is TRBV5-1 and J usage is TRBJ2-2, with a possible D match to TRBD2 (5 bases). This CDR3 spans 13 amino acids. CDR1 is SGHRS, CDR2 YFSETQ, per germline. V was pared by 5 bases and J by 5 bases, with 10 bases between. The CDR3 DNA reads TGCGCCAGCAGAGTAGCGCGAACCGGGGAGCTGTTTTTT. Its translation is CASRVARTGELFF.

As DNA, the CDR3 is TGCGCCAGCAGCTTGGTCACGGGGGGTACAGATACGCAGTATTTT. Translating it yields CASSLVTGGTDTQYF. The chain uses TRBV5-1 and TRBJ2-3, with 7 bases that match TRBD2. Germline CDR1 is SGHRS and CDR2 is YFSETQ. The length of the CDR3 is 15 residues. The J segment lost 3 bases and the V segment lost 0 bases, leaving 4 bases of the junction unmatched.

DNA of the CDR3: TGTGCCAGCAGCGCGGACACAAACACTGAAGCTTTCTTT. Protein sequence: CASSADTNTEAFF. The chain has TRBV6-4 and TRBJ1-1, with a tentative D call TRBD1 (5 bases). Trimming left V 6 bases short and J 2 bases short, with 10 bases between. The germline gives CDR1 MRHNA, CDR2 SNTAGT. The length of the CDR3 is 13 residues.

V is TRBV5-5 and J is TRBJ2-6, with TRBD1 matching over 11 bases. Per germline, CDR1 SGHKS and CDR2 YYEKEE (reference sequence). V lost 5 bases, J lost 0 bases, and 7 bases stayed unmatched. CDR3 length: 18 residues. The CDR3 region has the DNA TGTGCCAGCAGAGCCGGGACAGGGGGGTTCTCTGGGGCCAACGTCCTGACTTTC. As protein: CASRAGTGGFSGANVLTF.

V and J are TRBV30 and TRBJ1-1; weak D call: TRBD1 (6 bases). Trimming shortened V by 5 bases and J by 1 base, and 11 bases separated the two germline ends. Germline values: CDR1 GTSNPN, CDR2 SVGIG (reference sequence). There are 13 residues in the CDR3. In DNA, the CDR3 is TGTGCCTGGGGTCGCAGGGGGAACACTGAAGCTTTCTTT. Protein product: CAWGRRGNTEAFF.

The table lists this clone with a few counts. The chain combines TRBV7-9 with TRBJ2-5; weak D call: TRBD2 (5 bases). Trimming took off 2 bases at V and 0 bases at J, with 7 bases between the two ends. This CDR3 spans 14 amino acids. Germline V lookup: CDR1 SEHNR, CDR2 FQNEAQ (reference sequence). This chain's CDR3 is CASSLPGYQETQYF. DNA for the CDR3: TGTGCCAGCAGCTTACCGGGGTACCAAGAGACCCAGTACTTC.